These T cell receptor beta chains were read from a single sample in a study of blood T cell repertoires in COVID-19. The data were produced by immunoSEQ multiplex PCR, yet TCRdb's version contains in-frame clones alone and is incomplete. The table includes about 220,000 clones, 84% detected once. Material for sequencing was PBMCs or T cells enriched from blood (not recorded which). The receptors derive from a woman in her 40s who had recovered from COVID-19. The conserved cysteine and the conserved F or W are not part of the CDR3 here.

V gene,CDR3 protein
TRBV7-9,ASSPLGGARADTQY
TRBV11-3,ASSLVTATNEKLF
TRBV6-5,ASSSEQYNSPLH
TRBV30,AWNRDRGAEQY
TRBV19,ASSIVSGQGTEAF
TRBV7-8,ASRRPGMSGRGTGELF
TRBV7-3,ASSLTSLSFSSYNEQF
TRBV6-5,ATAFSFSSEAF
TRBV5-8,ASSPSTVIGNTIY
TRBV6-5,ASSPTGNTIY
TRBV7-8,ASSFSLGAGELF
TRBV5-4,ASSLQGYGYT
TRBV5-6,ASSLLQGRAF